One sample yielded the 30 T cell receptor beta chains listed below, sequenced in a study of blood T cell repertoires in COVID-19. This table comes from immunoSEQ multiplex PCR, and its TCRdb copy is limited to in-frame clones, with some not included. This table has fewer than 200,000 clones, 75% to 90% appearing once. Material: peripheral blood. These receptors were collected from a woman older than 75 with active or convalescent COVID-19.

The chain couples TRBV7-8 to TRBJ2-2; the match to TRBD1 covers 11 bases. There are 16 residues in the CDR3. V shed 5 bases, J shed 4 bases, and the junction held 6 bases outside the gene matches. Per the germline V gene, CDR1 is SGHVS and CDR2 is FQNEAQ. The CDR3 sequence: CASSDPGTGGTGELFF. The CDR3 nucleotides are TGTGCCAGCAGCGACCCCGGGACAGGGGGCACCGGGGAGCTGTTTTTT.

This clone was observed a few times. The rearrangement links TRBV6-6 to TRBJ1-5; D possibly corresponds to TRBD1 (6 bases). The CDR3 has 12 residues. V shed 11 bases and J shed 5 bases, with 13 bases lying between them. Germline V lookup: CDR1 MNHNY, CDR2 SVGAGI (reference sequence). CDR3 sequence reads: CAARQADQPQHF. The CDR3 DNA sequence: TGTGCCGCGCGACAGGCCGATCAGCCCCAGCATTTT.

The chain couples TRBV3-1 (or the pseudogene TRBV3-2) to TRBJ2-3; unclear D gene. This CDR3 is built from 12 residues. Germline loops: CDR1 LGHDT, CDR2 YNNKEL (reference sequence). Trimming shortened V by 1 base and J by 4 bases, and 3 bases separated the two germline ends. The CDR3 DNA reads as TGTGCCAGCAGCCAAGCGGCAGATACGCAGTATTTT. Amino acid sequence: CASSQAADTQYF.

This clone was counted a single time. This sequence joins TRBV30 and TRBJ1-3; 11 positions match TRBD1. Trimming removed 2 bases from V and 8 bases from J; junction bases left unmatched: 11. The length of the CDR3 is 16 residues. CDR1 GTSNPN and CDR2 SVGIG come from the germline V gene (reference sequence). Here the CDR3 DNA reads TGTGCCTGGAGTCTTCCACACGGGACAGGGGGATACACCATATATTTT. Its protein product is CAWSLPHGTGGYTIYF. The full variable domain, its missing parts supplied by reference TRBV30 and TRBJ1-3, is SQTIHQWPATLVQPVGSPLSLECTVEGTSNPNLYWYRQAAGRGLQLLFYSVGIGQISSEVPQNLSASRPQDRQFILSSKKLLLSDSGFYLCAWSLPHGTGGYTIYFGEGSWLTVV.

Here the CDR3 DNA reads TGTGCCAGCAGTTACGGCAGGGGCTCTGGGGCCAACGTCCTGACTTTC. This sequence encodes CASSYGRGSGANVLTF. The V call is TRBV6-2 or TRBV6-3, the J call TRBJ2-6; D possibly corresponds to TRBD1 (6 bases). The CDR3 is 16 residues long. Germline CDR1 MNHEY, CDR2 SVGEGT. With 2 bases removed from V and 0 bases from J, the gap between germline ends came to 8 bases.

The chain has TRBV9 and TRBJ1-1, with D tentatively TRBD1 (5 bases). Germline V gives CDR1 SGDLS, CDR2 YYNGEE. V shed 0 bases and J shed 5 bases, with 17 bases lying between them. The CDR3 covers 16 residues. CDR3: CASSVATGQGWTEAFF. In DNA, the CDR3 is TGTGCCAGCAGCGTAGCTACCGGGCAGGGATGGACTGAAGCTTTCTTT.

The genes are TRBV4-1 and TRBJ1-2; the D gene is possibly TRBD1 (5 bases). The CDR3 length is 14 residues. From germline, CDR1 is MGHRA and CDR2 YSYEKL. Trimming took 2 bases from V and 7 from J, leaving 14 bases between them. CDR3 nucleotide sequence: TGCGCCAGCAGCCAACAGGGCCAGGCCGGTGGCTACACCTTC. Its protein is CASSQQGQAGGYTF.

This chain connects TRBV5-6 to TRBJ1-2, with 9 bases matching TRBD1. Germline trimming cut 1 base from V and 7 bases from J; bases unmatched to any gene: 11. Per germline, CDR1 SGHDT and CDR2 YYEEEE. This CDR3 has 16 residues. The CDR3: CASSLLGDRDYVGYTF. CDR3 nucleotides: TGTGCCAGCAGCTTGTTAGGGGACAGGGATTATGTTGGCTACACCTTC.

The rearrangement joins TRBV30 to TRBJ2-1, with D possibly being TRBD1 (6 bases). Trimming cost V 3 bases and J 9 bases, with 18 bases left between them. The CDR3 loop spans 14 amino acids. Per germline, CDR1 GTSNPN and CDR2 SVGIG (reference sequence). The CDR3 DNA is TGTGCCTGGAGCCCTGGGGGCCCGAGGGGTGAGCAGTTCTTC. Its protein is CAWSPGGPRGEQFF.

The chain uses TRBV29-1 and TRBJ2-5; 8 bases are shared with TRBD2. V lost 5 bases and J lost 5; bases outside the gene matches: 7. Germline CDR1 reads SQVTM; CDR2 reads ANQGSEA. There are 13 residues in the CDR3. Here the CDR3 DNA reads TGCAGCGTTCGGTTGTCGGGGGGGGAGACCCAGTACTTC. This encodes CSVRLSGGETQYF.

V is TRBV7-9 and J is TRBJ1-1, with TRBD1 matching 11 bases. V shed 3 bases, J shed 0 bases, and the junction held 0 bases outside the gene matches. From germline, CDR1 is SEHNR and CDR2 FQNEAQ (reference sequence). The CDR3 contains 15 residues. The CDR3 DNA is TGTGCCAGCAGCTTGGGACAGGGGGTGAACACTGAAGCTTTCTTT. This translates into CASSLGQGVNTEAFF.

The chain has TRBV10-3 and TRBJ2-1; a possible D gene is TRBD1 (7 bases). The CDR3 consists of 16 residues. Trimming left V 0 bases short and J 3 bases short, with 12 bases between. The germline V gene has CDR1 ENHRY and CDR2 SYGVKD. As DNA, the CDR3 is TGTGCCATCAGTGAGTCCGGGCAGGGGGGCTACAATGAGCAGTTCTTC. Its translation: CAISESGQGGYNEQFF.

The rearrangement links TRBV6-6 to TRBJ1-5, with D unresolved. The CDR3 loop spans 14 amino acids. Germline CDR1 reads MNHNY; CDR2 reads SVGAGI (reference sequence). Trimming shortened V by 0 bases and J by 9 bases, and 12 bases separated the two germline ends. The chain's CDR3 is CASSYSPAKSPQHF. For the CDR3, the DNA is TGTGCCAGCAGTTACTCCCCCGCGAAGTCGCCCCAGCATTTT.

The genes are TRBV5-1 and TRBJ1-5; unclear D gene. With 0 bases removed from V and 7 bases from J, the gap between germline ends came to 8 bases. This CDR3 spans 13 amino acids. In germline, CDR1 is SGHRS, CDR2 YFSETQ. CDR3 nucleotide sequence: TGCGCCAGCAGCTTGGGGCTGGAGCAGCCCCAGCATTTT. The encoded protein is CASSLGLEQPQHF.

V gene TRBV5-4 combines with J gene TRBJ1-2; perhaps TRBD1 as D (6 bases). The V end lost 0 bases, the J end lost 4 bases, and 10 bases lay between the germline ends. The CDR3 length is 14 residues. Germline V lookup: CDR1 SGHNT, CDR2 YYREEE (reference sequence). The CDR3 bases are TGTGCCAGCAGCTTGGCCGGGACACCCTATGGCTACACCTTC. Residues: CASSLAGTPYGYTF.

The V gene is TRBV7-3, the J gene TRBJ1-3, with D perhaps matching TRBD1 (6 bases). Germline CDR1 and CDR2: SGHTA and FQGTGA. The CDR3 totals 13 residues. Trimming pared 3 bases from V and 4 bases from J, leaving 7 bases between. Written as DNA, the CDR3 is TGTGCCAGCAGCTTCGGACAGGGAAACACCATATATTTT. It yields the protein CASSFGQGNTIYF.

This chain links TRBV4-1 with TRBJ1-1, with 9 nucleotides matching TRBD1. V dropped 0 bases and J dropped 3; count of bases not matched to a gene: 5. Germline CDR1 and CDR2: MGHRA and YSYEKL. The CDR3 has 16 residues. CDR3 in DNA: TGCGCCAGCAGCCAAGATCGAACAGGGGGCCACACTGAAGCTTTCTTT. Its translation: CASSQDRTGGHTEAFF.

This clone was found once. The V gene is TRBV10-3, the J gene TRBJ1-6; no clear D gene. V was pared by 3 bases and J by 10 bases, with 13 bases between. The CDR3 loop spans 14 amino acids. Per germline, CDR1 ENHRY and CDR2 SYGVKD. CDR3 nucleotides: TGTGCCATCAGTGATATGAGGGAGAACTCACCCCTCCACTTT. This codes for CAISDMRENSPLHF.

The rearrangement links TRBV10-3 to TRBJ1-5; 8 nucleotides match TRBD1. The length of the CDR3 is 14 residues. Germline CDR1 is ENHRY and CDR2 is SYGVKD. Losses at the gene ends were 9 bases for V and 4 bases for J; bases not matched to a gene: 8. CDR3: CAMSPTGENQPQHF. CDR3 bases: TGTGCCATGTCTCCGACAGGGGAAAATCAGCCCCAGCATTTT.

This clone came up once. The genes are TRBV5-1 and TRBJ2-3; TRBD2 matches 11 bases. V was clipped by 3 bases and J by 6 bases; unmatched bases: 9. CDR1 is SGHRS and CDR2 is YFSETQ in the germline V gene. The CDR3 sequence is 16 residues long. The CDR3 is CASSSGTSGPRDTQYF. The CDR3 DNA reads TGCGCCAGCAGCTCCGGGACTAGCGGCCCCAGGGATACGCAGTATTTT.

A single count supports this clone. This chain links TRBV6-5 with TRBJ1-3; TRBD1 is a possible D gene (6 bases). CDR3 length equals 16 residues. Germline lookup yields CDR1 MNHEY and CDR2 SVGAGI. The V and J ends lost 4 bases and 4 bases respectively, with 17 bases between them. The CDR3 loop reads CASSSDSRARGNTIYF. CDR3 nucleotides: TGTGCCAGCAGTTCGGACAGCCGGGCGAGAGGAAACACCATATATTTT.

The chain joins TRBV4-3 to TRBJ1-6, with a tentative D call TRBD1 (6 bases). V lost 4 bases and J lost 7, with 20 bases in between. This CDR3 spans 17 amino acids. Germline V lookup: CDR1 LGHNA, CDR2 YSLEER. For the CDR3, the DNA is TGCGCCAGCAGCCCAAATTCCGGGGACATGAGAAATTCACCCCTCCACTTT. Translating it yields CASSPNSGDMRNSPLHF.

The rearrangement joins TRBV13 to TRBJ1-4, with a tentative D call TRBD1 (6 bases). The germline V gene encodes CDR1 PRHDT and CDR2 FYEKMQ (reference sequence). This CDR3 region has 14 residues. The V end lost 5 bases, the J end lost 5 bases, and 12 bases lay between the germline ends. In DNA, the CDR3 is TGTGCCAGCAGCCAGACAGGAAGGAATGAAAAACTGTTTTTT. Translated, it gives CASSQTGRNEKLFF.

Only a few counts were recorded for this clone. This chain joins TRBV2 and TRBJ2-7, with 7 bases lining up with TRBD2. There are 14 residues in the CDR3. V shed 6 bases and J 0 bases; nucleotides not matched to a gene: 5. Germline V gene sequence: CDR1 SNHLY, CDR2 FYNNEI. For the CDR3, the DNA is TGTGCCAGCAGGTTTGGCGGGAGCTCCTACGAGCAGTACTTC. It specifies CASRFGGSSYEQYF.

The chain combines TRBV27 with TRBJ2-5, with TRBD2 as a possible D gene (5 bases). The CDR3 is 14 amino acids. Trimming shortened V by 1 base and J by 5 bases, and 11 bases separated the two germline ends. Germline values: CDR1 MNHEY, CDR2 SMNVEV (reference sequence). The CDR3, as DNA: TGTGCCAGCAGTTTATTTCGGGGTTGGGAGACCCAGTACTTC. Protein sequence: CASSLFRGWETQYF.

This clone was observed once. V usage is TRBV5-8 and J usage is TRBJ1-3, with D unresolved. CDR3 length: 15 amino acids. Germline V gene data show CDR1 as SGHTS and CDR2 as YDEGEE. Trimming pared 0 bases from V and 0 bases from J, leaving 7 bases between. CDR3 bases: TGTGCCAGCAGCTTGGCCCGTCTCTCTGGAAACACCATATATTTT. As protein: CASSLARLSGNTIYF.

DNA of the CDR3: TGTGCCAGCACCTCATTTCGGGGCACTGAAGCTTTCTTT. Its protein is CASTSFRGTEAFF. The V call is TRBV11-3, the J call TRBJ1-1; D is unclear. Germline CDR1 SGHNT, CDR2 YENEEA. The germline V and J ends were trimmed by 7 bases and 4 bases, with 13 bases remaining between them. The CDR3 runs 13 residues. Full variable domain (missing parts from reference TRBV11-3 and TRBJ1-1): EAGVVQSPRYKIIEKKQPVAFWCNPISGHNTLYWYLQNLGQGPELLIRYENEEAVDDSQLPKDRFSAERLKGVDSTLKIQPAELGDSAVYLCASTSFRGTEAFFGQGTRLTVV.

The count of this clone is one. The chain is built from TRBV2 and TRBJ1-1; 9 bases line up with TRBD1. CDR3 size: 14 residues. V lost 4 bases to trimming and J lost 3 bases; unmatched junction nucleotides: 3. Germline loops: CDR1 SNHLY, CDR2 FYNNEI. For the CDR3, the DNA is TGTGCCAGCAGTGTGGACAGGGGACACACTGAAGCTTTCTTT. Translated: CASSVDRGHTEAFF. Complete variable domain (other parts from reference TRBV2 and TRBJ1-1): EPEVTQTPSHQVTQMGQEVILRCVPISNHLYFYWYRQILGQKVEFLVSFYNNEISEKSEIFDDQFSVERPDGSNFTLKIRSTKLEDSAMYFCASSVDRGHTEAFFGQGTRLTVV.

The CDR3 DNA reads TGCGCCAGCAGCCCCCATGGGGGAGGGCCTAACTATGGCTACACCTTC. As protein: CASSPHGGGPNYGYTF. The chain joins TRBV4-3 to TRBJ1-2, with TRBD1 as a possible D gene (5 bases). The CDR3 runs 16 residues. Looked up from germline, CDR1 is LGHNA and CDR2 is YSLEER. V lost 4 bases and J 0 bases, leaving 15 bases between the germline ends.

CDR3 coding DNA: TGTGCCTGGAGCGGCCTTTATGTGGGCGGCTACACCTTC. This gives the protein CAWSGLYVGGYTF. The chain recombines TRBV30 with TRBJ1-2, with D unclear. Germline V gene sequence: CDR1 GTSNPN, CDR2 SVGIG (reference sequence). The CDR3 has 13 amino acids. Trimming took off 3 bases at V and 8 bases at J, with 16 bases between the two ends.